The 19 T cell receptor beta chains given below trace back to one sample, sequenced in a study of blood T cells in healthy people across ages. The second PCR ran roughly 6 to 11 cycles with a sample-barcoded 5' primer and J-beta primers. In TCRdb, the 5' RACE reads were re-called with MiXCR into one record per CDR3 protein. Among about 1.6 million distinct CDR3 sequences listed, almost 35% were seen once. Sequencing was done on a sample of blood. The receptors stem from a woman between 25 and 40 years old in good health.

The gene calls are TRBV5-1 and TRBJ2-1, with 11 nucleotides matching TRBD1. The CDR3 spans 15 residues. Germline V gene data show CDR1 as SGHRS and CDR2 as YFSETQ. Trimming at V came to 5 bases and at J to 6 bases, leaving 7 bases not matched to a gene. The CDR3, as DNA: TGCGCCAGCAGTCAAGGCGGGACAGGGGGCAATGAGCAGTTCTTC. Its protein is CASSQGGTGGNEQFF.

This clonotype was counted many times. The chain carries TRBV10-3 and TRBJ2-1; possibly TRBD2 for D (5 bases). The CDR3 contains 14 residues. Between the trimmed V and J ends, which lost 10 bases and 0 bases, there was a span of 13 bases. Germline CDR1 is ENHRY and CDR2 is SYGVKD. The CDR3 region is CATAGESSYNEQFF. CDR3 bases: TGTGCCACGGCCGGGGAGAGCTCCTACAATGAGCAGTTCTTC.

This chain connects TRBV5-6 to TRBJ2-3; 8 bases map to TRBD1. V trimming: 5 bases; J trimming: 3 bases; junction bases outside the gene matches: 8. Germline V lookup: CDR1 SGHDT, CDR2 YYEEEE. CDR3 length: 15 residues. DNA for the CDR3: TGTGCCAGCAGTCCCGACAGGGGACAGACAGATACGCAGTATTTT. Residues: CASSPDRGQTDTQYF.

This chain's CDR3 is CASSSVRVPYEQYF. In DNA form, the CDR3 reads TGTGCCAGCAGTTCGGTAAGGGTTCCCTACGAGCAGTACTTC. V and J are TRBV28 and TRBJ2-5, with D uncertain. With the DNA end fitting TRBJ2-7 better, the J assignment may be wrong. Germline V gene sequence: CDR1 MDHEN, CDR2 SYDVKM. The CDR3 extends over 14 amino acids.

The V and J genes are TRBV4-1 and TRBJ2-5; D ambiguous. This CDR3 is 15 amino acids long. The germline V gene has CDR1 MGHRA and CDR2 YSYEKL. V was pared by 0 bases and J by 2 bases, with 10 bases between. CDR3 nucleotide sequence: TGCGCCAGCAGCCAAGAATCCCGAAGGCAAGAGACCCAGTACTTC. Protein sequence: CASSQESRRQETQYF.

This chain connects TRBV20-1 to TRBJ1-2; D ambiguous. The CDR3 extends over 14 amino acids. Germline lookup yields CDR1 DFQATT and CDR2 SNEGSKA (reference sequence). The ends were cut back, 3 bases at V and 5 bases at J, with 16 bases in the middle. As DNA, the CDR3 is TGCAGTGCTAGCTCCGACTCGCAGACATATGGCTACACCTTC. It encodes CSASSDSQTYGYTF.

CDR3 DNA sequence: TGTGCCAGCAGCGCTTCCCTTGGCCGACAGACCTACGAGCAGTACTTC. Translating it yields CASSASLGRQTYEQYF. This sequence joins TRBV3-1 and TRBJ2-7; a weak D match, TRBD1 (5 bases). The CDR3 has 16 residues. With 5 bases removed from V and 2 bases from J, the gap between germline ends came to 19 bases. Germline V gene lookup returns CDR1 LGHDT and CDR2 YNNKEL (reference sequence).

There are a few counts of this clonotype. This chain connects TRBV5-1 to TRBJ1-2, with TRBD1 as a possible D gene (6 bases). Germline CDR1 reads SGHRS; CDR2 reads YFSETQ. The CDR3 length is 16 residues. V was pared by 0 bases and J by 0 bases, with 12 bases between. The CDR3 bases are TGCGCCAGCAGCTTGGACCACCGGACAGCTAACTATGGCTACACCTTC. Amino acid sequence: CASSLDHRTANYGYTF.

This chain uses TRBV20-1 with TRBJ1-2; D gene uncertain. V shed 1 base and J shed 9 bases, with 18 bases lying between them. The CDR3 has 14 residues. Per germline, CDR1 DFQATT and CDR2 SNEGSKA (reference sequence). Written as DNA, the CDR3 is TGCAGTGCTAGAGCTGTGGATTTTATGTATAGCTACACCTTC. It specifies CSARAVDFMYSYTF.

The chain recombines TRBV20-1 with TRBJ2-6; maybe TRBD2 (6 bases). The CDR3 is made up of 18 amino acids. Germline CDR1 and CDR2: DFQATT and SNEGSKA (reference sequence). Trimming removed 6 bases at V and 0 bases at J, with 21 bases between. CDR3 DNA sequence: TGCAGTGCAAGTGGAGGTAGGGACTCCAGCTCTGGGGCCAACGTCCTGACTTTC. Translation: CSASGGRDSSSGANVLTF.

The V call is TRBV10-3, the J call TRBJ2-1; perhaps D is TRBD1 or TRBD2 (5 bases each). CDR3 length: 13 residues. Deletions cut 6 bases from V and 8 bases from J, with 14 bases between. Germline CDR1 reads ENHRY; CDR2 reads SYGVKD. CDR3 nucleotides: TGTGCCATCAGGGACTTGGGGACCCATGAGCAGTTCTTC. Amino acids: CAIRDLGTHEQFF.

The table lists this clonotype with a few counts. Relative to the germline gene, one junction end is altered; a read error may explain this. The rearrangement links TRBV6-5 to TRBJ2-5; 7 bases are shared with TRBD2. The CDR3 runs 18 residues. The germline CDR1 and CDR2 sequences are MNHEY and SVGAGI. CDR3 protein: CASSYRRPLATSLEIQYF. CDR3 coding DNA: TGTGCCAGCAGCTACCGTAGGCCTTTGGCGACTAGCTTGGAGATCCAGTACTTC.

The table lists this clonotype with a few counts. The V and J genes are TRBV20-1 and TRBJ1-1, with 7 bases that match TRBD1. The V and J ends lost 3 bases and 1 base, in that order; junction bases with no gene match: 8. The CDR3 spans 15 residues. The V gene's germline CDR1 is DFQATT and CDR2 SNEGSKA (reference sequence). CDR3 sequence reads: CSASRIGTANTEAFF. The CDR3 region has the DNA TGCAGTGCTAGTAGGATTGGGACAGCGAACACTGAAGCTTTCTTT.

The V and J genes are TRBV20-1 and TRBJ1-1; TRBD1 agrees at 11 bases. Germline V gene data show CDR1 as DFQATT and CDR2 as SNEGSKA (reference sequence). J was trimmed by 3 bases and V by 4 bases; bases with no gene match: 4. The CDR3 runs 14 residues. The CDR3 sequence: CSAIGQGAYTEAFF. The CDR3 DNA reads TGCAGTGCTATCGGACAGGGGGCTTACACTGAAGCTTTCTTT.

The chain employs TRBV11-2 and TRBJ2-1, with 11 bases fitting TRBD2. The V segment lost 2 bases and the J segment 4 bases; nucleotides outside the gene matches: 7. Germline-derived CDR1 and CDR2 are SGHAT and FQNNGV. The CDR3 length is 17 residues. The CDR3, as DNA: TGTGCCAGCAGCTTAAAGGATAGCGGGAGGGTGTACAATGAGCAGTTCTTC. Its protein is CASSLKDSGRVYNEQFF.

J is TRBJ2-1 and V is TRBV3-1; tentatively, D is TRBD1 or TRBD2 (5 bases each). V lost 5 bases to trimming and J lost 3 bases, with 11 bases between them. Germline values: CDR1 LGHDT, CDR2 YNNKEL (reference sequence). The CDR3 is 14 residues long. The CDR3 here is CASSNPGSYNEQFF. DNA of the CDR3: TGTGCCAGCAGCAACCCAGGGAGCTACAATGAGCAGTTCTTC.

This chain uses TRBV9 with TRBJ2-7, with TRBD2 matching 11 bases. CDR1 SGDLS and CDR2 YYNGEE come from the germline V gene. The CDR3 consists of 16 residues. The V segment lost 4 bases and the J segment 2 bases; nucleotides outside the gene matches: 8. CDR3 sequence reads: CASSLSSGGQTYEQYF. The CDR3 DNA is TGTGCCAGCAGCCTTTCTAGCGGGGGGCAGACCTACGAGCAGTACTTC.

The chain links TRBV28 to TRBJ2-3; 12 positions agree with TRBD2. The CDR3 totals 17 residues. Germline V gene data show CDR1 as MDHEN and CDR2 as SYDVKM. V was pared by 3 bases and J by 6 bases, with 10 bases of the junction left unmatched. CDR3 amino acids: CASSLLTSGGGEDTQYF. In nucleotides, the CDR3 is TGTGCCAGCAGTTTGTTGACTAGCGGGGGAGGAGAGGATACGCAGTATTTT.

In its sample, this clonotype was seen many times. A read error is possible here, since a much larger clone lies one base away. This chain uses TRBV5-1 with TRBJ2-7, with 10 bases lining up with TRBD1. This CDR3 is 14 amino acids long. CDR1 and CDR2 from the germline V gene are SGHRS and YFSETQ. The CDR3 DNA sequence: TGTGCCAGCAGCTGGGACAGGGGATCCTACGAGCAGTACTTC. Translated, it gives CASSWDRGSYEQYF.